The table lists the clone carrying this T cell receptor beta chain with a count of one. Its antigen is unknown. This sample was taken from a study of cytomegalovirus exposure and HLA in healthy donors. PCR primers comprised 60 Vbeta and 13 Jbeta primers. Sequenced by immunoSEQ multiplex PCR; TCRdb stores in-frame clones only, minus some. The sample gives about 110,000 clones, approximately 70% of which show up once; roughly 8.7% is in the top ten. General study findings and limits: When the data were analyzed later, several of the most significant clusters appeared to be linked to common viral pathogens. Among CMV-associated TCR beta chains, most appeared HLA-restricted in a later analysis. Later on, an analysis showed TCR association rates differing by HLA locus, with DRB1 the most and HLA-C the fewest.

CDR1 and CDR2 from the germline V gene are KGHSH and LQKENI. The J segment lost 8 bases and the V segment lost 3 bases, leaving 6 bases of the junction unmatched. This CDR3 is built from 15 residues. This sequence originates from a man in his thirties or forties in good health and CMV-seropositive. Sequencing was carried out using PBMCs. The chain carries TRBV18 and TRBJ2-1; 11 bases line up with TRBD2. The CDR3 DNA is TGTGCCAGCTCACCTAGCGGGAGGGCCCTGGATGAGCAGTTCTTC. Translating gives CASSPSGRALDEQFF.